This TCR beta chain was observed in a study of spatial heterogeneity in lung cancer. Turning to the study itself: Detection of beta-chain sequences consistently exceeded that of alpha-chain sequences. Raw reads contained each unique TCR and UMI combination more than ten times on average. The study's findings and limits: Tumor TCRs that were ubiquitous and expanded showed up in blood more at resection than follow-up.

The presence of a unique molecular identifier marked each TCR cDNA molecule. TCRdb itself ran the 5' RACE reads through MiXCR, one entry per CDR3 protein. The data show 10,000 to 15,000 distinct CDR3 sequences, around 15% seen once. Sample time point: sample taken at primary tumor resection. The study sequenced unsorted whole RNA from tumor, nontumor lung or frozen PBMC. The CDR3 loop spans 15 amino acids. V was clipped by 3 bases and J by 3 bases; unmatched bases: 6. CDR1 and CDR2 from the germline V gene are KGHSH and LQKENI. This clonotype showed up just a few times. Its antigen is undetermined. The clonotype originates from a male donor with early-stage non-small cell lung cancer. The sample here was PBMCs, taken at surgery. The V gene is TRBV18, the J gene TRBJ2-7, with TRBD1 matching 9 bases. The CDR3 sequence: CASSPFGDRDYEQYF. CDR3 coding DNA: TGTGCCAGCTCACCTTTCGGGGACAGGGACTACGAGCAGTACTTC.